The 6 T cell receptor beta chains in this list originate from one sample, sequenced in a study of T cell repertoires in cytomegalovirus infection. A single record per CDR3 protein comes from TCRdb applying MiXCR to the reads. Here the sample spans 60,000 to 75,000 distinct CDR3 sequences, around 3.8% being singletons. The source material was PBMCs. These receptors were obtained from a human donor in good health (CMV status not recorded). Some clones in this sample may be carry-over from other donors' samples.

This clonotype was recorded many times. The chain links TRBV28 to TRBJ2-7; D gene uncertain. The V end lost 5 bases, the J end lost 2 bases, and 13 bases lay between the germline ends. The germline V gene encodes CDR1 MDHEN and CDR2 SYDVKM. The CDR3 extends over 14 amino acids. The CDR3 coding sequence is TGTGCCAGCAGTCCTATGGAACCCCCCTACGAGCAGTACTTC. This translates into CASSPMEPPYEQYF.

In this sample, this clonotype turned up many times. The chain has TRBV7-2 and TRBJ2-3; tentatively, D is TRBD1 or TRBD2 (5 bases each). Trimming cost V 5 bases and J 4 bases, with 16 bases left between them. The CDR3 runs 15 residues. CDR1 is SGHTA and CDR2 is FQGNSA in the germline V gene. Here the CDR3 reads CASSRPGRGPDTQYF. The CDR3 nucleotides read TGTGCCAGCAGCCGGCCGGGACGTGGCCCAGATACGCAGTATTTT.

This clonotype came up many times. The chain links TRBV7-2 to TRBJ1-2, with D hard to call. The CDR3 length is 14 residues. Germline loops: CDR1 SGHTA, CDR2 FQGNSA. V dropped 5 bases and J dropped 8 bases, with 18 bases sitting between them. In DNA, the CDR3 is TGTGCCAGCAGCCCTCTGGGAGTACGGGAAGGCTACACCTTC. Translation gives CASSPLGVREGYTF.

Ten or more counts support this clonotype. The rearrangement uses TRBV5-1 and TRBJ1-2; 9 bases match TRBD1. The V gene end was trimmed by 4 bases and the J gene end by 1 base; junction bases not matched to a gene: 5. This CDR3 is built from 15 residues. The V gene's germline CDR1 is SGHRS and CDR2 YFSETQ. The CDR3 loop is CASSTTTGGNYGYTF. The CDR3, as DNA: TGCGCCAGCAGCACCACGACAGGGGGTAACTATGGCTACACCTTC.

This clonotype occurred many times. The chain is built from TRBV7-6 and TRBJ2-1; TRBD2 agrees at 7 bases. The germline gives CDR1 SGHVS, CDR2 FNYEAQ. CDR3 length: 23 amino acids. The J segment lost 0 bases and the V segment lost 5 bases, leaving 28 bases of the junction unmatched. The CDR3 here is CASSAGRGKASGGYRGSYNEQFF. For the CDR3, the DNA is TGTGCCAGCAGCGCGGGTCGGGGAAAGGCTAGCGGAGGCTATAGGGGCTCCTACAATGAGCAGTTCTTC.

This clonotype appeared many times. This chain uses TRBV7-6 with TRBJ2-5; 10 positions agree with TRBD2. This CDR3 spans 16 amino acids. Looked up from germline, CDR1 is SGHVS and CDR2 is FNYEAQ. Losses at the gene ends were 2 bases for V and 0 bases for J; bases not matched to a gene: 3. The CDR3 bases are TGTGCCAGCAGCTTATACCTAGCGGGGGACCAAGAGACCCAGTACTTC. It is translated as CASSLYLAGDQETQYF.